The entry below gives a single TCR beta chain sequence along with its context. Its antigen is as yet unknown. Expressed TCRB transcripts got sequenced, as all isolated RNA was reverse transcribed. Method: immunoSEQ multiplex PCR; TCRdb's copy keeps in-frame clones and lacks some. The data hold under 950,000 clones, with about a sixth observed a single time. This record comes from a study of beta chain features in type 1 diabetes. Study context: Across the samples, roughly 98,000,000 sorted cells were examined in total. Overall study results and limits: Type 1 diabetes patients had TCRB CDR3s that were shorter (moderately but significantly so) in all four CD4+ subsets.

This CDR3 is built from 15 residues. V was shortened by 0 bases and J by 4 bases, with 12 bases between the two germline ends. Per germline, CDR1 LGHNA and CDR2 YSLEER. Material for sequencing was naive CD4+ T cells from blood. The chain is built from TRBV4-3 and TRBJ1-1; the D is unclear. This receptor was obtained from a woman aged 18-29 years in good health. CDR3: CASSQDIVIGTEAFF. CDR3 DNA sequence: TGCGCCAGCAGCCAAGATATCGTGATCGGCACTGAAGCTTTCTTT.